The 32 T cell receptor beta chains in this list originate from one sample, sequenced in a study of graft-versus-host responses after intestinal transplantation. The repertoire was sequenced with immunoSEQ multiplex PCR; TCRdb's copy has only in-frame clones and lacks some. Among 55,000 to 75,000 clones listed, over 75% were seen once. Their antigen targets remain unknown. Source: unstimulated CD4+ T cells sorted from spleen or lymph node cells, taken before transplant. The receptor set was obtained from a human donor who was the organ donor for an intestinal transplant.

The J gene is TRBJ1-4, the V gene TRBV28; maybe TRBD1 (6 bases). V shed 5 bases and J shed 7 bases, with 17 bases lying between them. This CDR3 spans 15 amino acids. CDR1 is MDHEN and CDR2 is SYDVKM in the germline V gene. The CDR3 reads CASSAPSLGGEKLFF. CDR3 DNA sequence: TGTGCCAGCAGTGCCCCCTCGCTAGGGGGTGAAAAACTGTTTTTT.

The chain couples TRBV4-1 to TRBJ1-2; possibly TRBD1 for D (6 bases). Germline CDR1 MGHRA, CDR2 YSYEKL. With 2 bases removed from V and 5 bases from J, the gap between germline ends came to 15 bases. CDR3 length: 15 residues. In DNA form, the CDR3 reads TGCGCCAGCAGCCAAACCCTGGGGGCGCAATATGGCTACACCTTC. Translating gives CASSQTLGAQYGYTF.

The chain combines TRBV5-5 with TRBJ2-1, with D maybe TRBD2 (6 bases). CDR1 and CDR2 from the germline V gene are SGHKS and YYEKEE (reference sequence). The CDR3 has 17 residues. The germline V and J ends were trimmed by 1 base and 0 bases, with 14 bases remaining between them. The CDR3 loop is CASSLSLAGGSYNEQFF. Written as DNA, the CDR3 is TGTGCCAGCAGCTTGAGCCTCGCCGGGGGCTCCTACAATGAGCAGTTCTTC.

J is TRBJ1-2 and V is TRBV28; TRBD1 aligns across 9 bases. This CDR3 has 15 residues. The V gene's germline CDR1 is MDHEN and CDR2 SYDVKM. J was trimmed by 1 base and V by 3 bases; bases with no gene match: 3. CDR3 bases: TGTGCCAGCAGTTTCGTGACAGGGGGTAACTATGGCTACACCTTC. Protein: CASSFVTGGNYGYTF.

The CDR3 DNA reads as TGTGCCAGCACCCCCCGGGGGGGTGGGATGAACACTGAAGCTTTCTTT. This sequence encodes CASTPRGGGMNTEAFF. J is TRBJ1-1 and V is TRBV5-4; D is perhaps TRBD1 (5 bases). The CDR3 is made up of 16 amino acids. Germline V gene sequence: CDR1 SGHNT, CDR2 YYREEE (reference sequence). Trimming took 6 bases from V and 0 from J, leaving 18 bases between them.

The chain has TRBV5-1 and TRBJ1-2, with 7 bases matching TRBD1. V shed 5 bases and J 8 bases; nucleotides not matched to a gene: 12. This CDR3 spans 14 amino acids. Germline-derived CDR1 and CDR2 are SGHRS and YFSETQ. CDR3 bases: TGCGCCAGCAGACCTGGGACAGACCATCGGGGCTACACCTTC. This translates into CASRPGTDHRGYTF.

This clone was seen a few times. The chain is built from TRBV7-2 and TRBJ2-5, with 11 bases identical to TRBD2. The CDR3 extends over 17 amino acids. The V gene's germline CDR1 is SGHTA and CDR2 FQGNSA. The ends lost 1 base at V and 5 bases at J; junction bases unmatched: 9. CDR3 residues: CASSLGVSGGADETQYF. The CDR3 region has the DNA TGTGCCAGCAGCTTAGGCGTTAGCGGGGGGGCCGATGAGACCCAGTACTTC.

This clone has only one observation. This rearrangement joins TRBV11-2 to TRBJ1-4; TRBD1 matches at 9 bases. CDR3 size: 16 residues. Germline CDR1 SGHAT, CDR2 FQNNGV. J gave up 1 base and V 8 bases, and 8 bases lay outside the gene matches. CDR3 DNA: TGTGCCAGCGGGACAGGGCCGAAGGTAACTAATGAAAAACTGTTTTTT. It codes for CASGTGPKVTNEKLFF.

This clone was picked up one time. The V call is TRBV5-6, the J call TRBJ1-1, with D perhaps matching TRBD1 (6 bases). The CDR3 runs 13 residues. Trimming removed 4 bases at V and 1 base at J, with 8 bases between. Germline CDR1 is SGHDT and CDR2 is YYEEEE. CDR3 protein: CASSGQQNTEAFF. The CDR3 bases are TGTGCCAGCAGCGGACAGCAGAACACTGAAGCTTTCTTT.

CDR3 DNA: TGCGCCAGCAGCTTGGTAGGGGCGACCCTAACTGAAGCTTTCTTT. Encoded protein: CASSLVGATLTEAFF. V is TRBV5-1 and J is TRBJ1-1; maybe TRBD1 (5 bases). This CDR3 is built from 15 residues. CDR1 SGHRS and CDR2 YFSETQ come from the germline V gene. V was trimmed by 0 bases and J by 5 bases, leaving 14 bases between them.

The table lists this clone with a count of one. The chain links TRBV4-1 to TRBJ2-5, with 9 bases lining up with TRBD2. Germline V lookup: CDR1 MGHRA, CDR2 YSYEKL. J was trimmed by 4 bases and V by 1 base; bases with no gene match: 10. CDR3 length: 17 amino acids. CDR3 nucleotides: TGCGCCAGCAGCCAAGGGATAACTAGCGGGTCGGGAGAGACCCAGTACTTC. It is translated as CASSQGITSGSGETQYF.

This chain joins TRBV4-2 and TRBJ1-2; D is ambiguous. Germline loops: CDR1 LGHNA, CDR2 YNFKEQ. V was clipped by 1 base and J by 1 base, with 7 bases between them. The CDR3 totals 14 residues. The CDR3 loop is CASSQALYNYGYTF. CDR3 bases: TGTGCCAGCAGCCAAGCCCTATATAACTATGGCTACACCTTC.

The V and J genes are TRBV5-1 and TRBJ2-3; 7 nucleotides match TRBD1. Germline assignment: CDR1 SGHRS and CDR2 YFSETQ. The ends lost 5 bases at V and 7 bases at J; junction bases unmatched: 13. This CDR3 region has 15 residues. The CDR3 DNA is TGCGCCAGCAGTCTAATGGGACAGATTCAAAATACGCAGTATTTT. It encodes CASSLMGQIQNTQYF.

The chain recombines TRBV2 with TRBJ2-5; TRBD1 matches 8 bases. CDR1 and CDR2 (germline): SNHLY, FYNNEI. Trimming at V came to 6 bases and at J to 3 bases, leaving 6 bases not matched to a gene. CDR3 length equals 14 residues. The CDR3 region has the DNA TGTGCCAGCAGGGAACGACAGGGGAAAGAGACCCAGTACTTC. Its protein is CASRERQGKETQYF.

The DNA for the CDR3 is TGTGCCAGCAGTTACTCGGGGGGAGGAAAGGGCACTGAAGCTTTCTTT. Its protein is CASSYSGGGKGTEAFF. The gene calls are TRBV6-6 and TRBJ1-1, with D possibly TRBD1 on 5 matching bases. The CDR3 totals 16 residues. Trimming pared 0 bases from V and 4 bases from J, leaving 15 bases between. Germline V gives CDR1 MNHNY, CDR2 SVGAGI (reference sequence).

The V and J genes are TRBV7-2 and TRBJ2-7; 12 bases agree with TRBD2. V lost 6 bases, J lost 6 bases, and 9 bases stayed unmatched. The CDR3 spans 15 residues. Germline CDR1 SGHTA, CDR2 FQGNSA. Here the CDR3 DNA reads TGTGCCAGCAGGCACCCGGGACTAGCGGGCCCCGAGCAGTACGTC. Amino acids: CASRHPGLAGPEQYV.

The table lists this clone with a few counts. The chain has TRBV5-1 and TRBJ1-6, with a tentative D call TRBD1 (5 bases). The V gene's germline CDR1 is SGHRS and CDR2 YFSETQ. The CDR3 runs 14 residues. The V end was cut by 5 bases, the J end by 7 bases, with 13 bases between. This CDR3 is CASSSWGTNSPLHF. The CDR3 nucleotides are TGCGCCAGCAGTAGCTGGGGCACGAATTCACCCCTCCACTTT.

The count of this clone is one. The V and J genes are TRBV11-2 and TRBJ1-4; 8 positions agree with TRBD1. Per germline, CDR1 SGHAT and CDR2 FQNNGV. CDR3 length equals 15 residues. Trimming took 5 bases from V and 3 from J; bases not matched to a gene: 5. The CDR3 loop reads CASSRDRSSNEKLFF. In DNA, the CDR3 is TGTGCCAGCAGCCGGGACAGGTCCTCTAATGAAAAACTGTTTTTT.

The gene calls are TRBV29-1 and TRBJ1-2, with D perhaps matching TRBD1 (5 bases). Looked up from germline, CDR1 is SQVTM and CDR2 is ANQGSEA. CDR3 length equals 13 residues. Deletions cut 0 bases from V and 6 bases from J, with 11 bases between. In DNA form, the CDR3 reads TGCAGCGTTGAAGAAGGGGTAAGAGATGGCTACACCTTC. Protein: CSVEEGVRDGYTF.

This chain links TRBV6-1 with TRBJ1-2; 10 bases are shared with TRBD1. Germline-derived CDR1 and CDR2 are MNHNS and SASEGT. This CDR3 spans 13 amino acids. V dropped 9 bases and J dropped 3; count of bases not matched to a gene: 4. The CDR3 bases are TGTGCCAGACTGACAGGGGGCGACTATGGCTACACCTTC. This gives the protein CARLTGGDYGYTF.

The chain recombines TRBV6-6 with TRBJ2-3; 7 nucleotides align to TRBD2. The J segment lost 4 bases and the V segment lost 7 bases, leaving 11 bases of the junction unmatched. Germline V lookup: CDR1 MNHNY, CDR2 SVGAGI (reference sequence). There are 15 residues in the CDR3. The chain's CDR3 is CASTGPGRGADTQYF. As DNA, the CDR3 is TGTGCCAGCACCGGTCCAGGGAGGGGCGCAGATACGCAGTATTTT.

The V call is TRBV11-1, the J call TRBJ1-6, with 9 bases lining up with TRBD1. This CDR3 contains 15 residues. Germline V gene sequence: CDR1 SGHAT, CDR2 FQDESV (reference sequence). V was pared by 5 bases and J by 10 bases, with 9 bases of the junction left unmatched. CDR3 residues: CASSPTRDRESPLHF. In DNA, the CDR3 is TGTGCCAGCAGCCCAACCCGGGACAGGGAATCACCCCTCCACTTT.

The genes are TRBV28 and TRBJ1-6; 11 positions agree with TRBD1. The V gene's germline CDR1 is MDHEN and CDR2 SYDVKM. This CDR3 is 15 amino acids long. J was trimmed by 10 bases and V by 3 bases; bases with no gene match: 5. In DNA, the CDR3 is TGTGCCAGCAGTTTCAGGACAGGGGGCACGTCACCCCTCCACTTT. As protein: CASSFRTGGTSPLHF.

This chain joins TRBV7-9 and TRBJ1-1; D gene uncertain. There are 13 residues in the CDR3. Germline V lookup: CDR1 SEHNR, CDR2 FQNEAQ (reference sequence). The V end was cut by 3 bases, the J end by 8 bases, with 13 bases between. In DNA, the CDR3 is TGTGCCAGCAGCTTTTCCATCCCAGCGGAAGCTTTCTTT. Amino acid sequence: CASSFSIPAEAFF.

This clone was found a few times. V usage is TRBV7-2 and J usage is TRBJ1-5; the match to TRBD1 covers 7 bases. Germline V gene sequence: CDR1 SGHTA, CDR2 FQGNSA. The CDR3 has 15 residues. Unmatched junction bases numbered 8, after V lost 6 bases and J lost 3 bases. This chain's CDR3 is CASRPQGMVNQPQHF. The CDR3 bases are TGTGCCAGCAGGCCACAGGGGATGGTCAATCAGCCCCAGCATTTT.

This clone came up a few times. This sequence joins TRBV18 and TRBJ1-2; the match to TRBD1 covers 8 bases. The CDR3 has 15 amino acids. The germline V gene encodes CDR1 KGHSH and CDR2 LQKENI. The ends lost 2 bases at V and 5 bases at J; junction bases unmatched: 7. The CDR3 DNA reads TGTGCCAGCTCACCAAACCGGGACAGGACTTATGGCTACACCTTC. Amino acids: CASSPNRDRTYGYTF.

The J gene is TRBJ2-5, the V gene TRBV5-4, with D perhaps TRBD2 (5 bases). The CDR3 has 13 amino acids. Trimming cost V 1 base and J 3 bases, with 7 bases left between them. Per germline, CDR1 SGHNT and CDR2 YYREEE (reference sequence). Here the CDR3 DNA reads TGTGCCAGCAGCTTGTTCGGGGAAGAGACCCAGTACTTC. It translates to CASSLFGEETQYF. The complete variable domain, with remaining parts taken from reference TRBV5-4 and TRBJ2-5, reads ETGVTQSPTHLIKTRGQQVTLRCSSQSGHNTVSWYQQALGQGPQFIFQYYREEENGRGNFPPRFSGLQFPNYSSELNVNALELDDSALYLCASSLFGEETQYFGPGTRLLVL.

The chain combines TRBV7-8 with TRBJ2-5, with D perhaps TRBD2 (6 bases). Germline assignment: CDR1 SGHVS and CDR2 FQNEAQ. With 0 bases removed from V and 4 bases from J, the gap between germline ends came to 12 bases. The CDR3 totals 15 residues. The CDR3 is CASSLADDGGETQYF. The CDR3, as DNA: TGTGCCAGCAGCTTAGCAGACGACGGGGGAGAGACCCAGTACTTC.

V is TRBV30 and J is TRBJ2-1; 11 bases line up with TRBD2. Germline V lookup: CDR1 GTSNPN, CDR2 SVGIG (reference sequence). The V and J ends lost 8 bases and 7 bases, in that order; junction bases with no gene match: 10. This CDR3 region has 14 residues. The CDR3 DNA follows: TGTGCCCGGGTATTAGCGGGGGGGCTGAATGAGCAGTTCTTC. It translates to CARVLAGGLNEQFF.

The CDR3 nucleotides read TGTGCCAGCAGCATGACTAGCGGCATATTAGACAATGAGCAGTTCTTC. It yields the protein CASSMTSGILDNEQFF. The rearrangement links TRBV7-2 to TRBJ2-1, with 9 bases identical to TRBD2. Germline V gene sequence: CDR1 SGHTA, CDR2 FQGNSA. Germline trimming cut 5 bases from V and 5 bases from J; bases unmatched to any gene: 10. The CDR3 totals 16 residues.

The chain's CDR3 is CASSLGTVSNQPQHF. CDR3 bases: TGCGCCAGCAGCTTGGGGACAGTTAGCAATCAGCCCCAGCATTTT. The chain has TRBV5-1 and TRBJ1-5; weak D call: TRBD1 (6 bases). The CDR3 extends over 15 amino acids. Trimming pared 0 bases from V and 0 bases from J, leaving 7 bases between. Germline CDR1 and CDR2: SGHRS and YFSETQ.

The genes are TRBV5-1 and TRBJ2-3; 14 nucleotides agree with TRBD2. With 4 bases clipped from V and 0 bases from J, the junction kept 22 bases outside the gene matches. This CDR3 is built from 23 residues. Germline loops: CDR1 SGHRS, CDR2 YFSETQ. This chain's CDR3 is CASSRGQSVGLAGGRSSTDTQYF. The CDR3 DNA reads as TGCGCCAGCAGCAGGGGCCAATCAGTAGGACTAGCGGGGGGACGATCTAGCACAGATACGCAGTATTTT.